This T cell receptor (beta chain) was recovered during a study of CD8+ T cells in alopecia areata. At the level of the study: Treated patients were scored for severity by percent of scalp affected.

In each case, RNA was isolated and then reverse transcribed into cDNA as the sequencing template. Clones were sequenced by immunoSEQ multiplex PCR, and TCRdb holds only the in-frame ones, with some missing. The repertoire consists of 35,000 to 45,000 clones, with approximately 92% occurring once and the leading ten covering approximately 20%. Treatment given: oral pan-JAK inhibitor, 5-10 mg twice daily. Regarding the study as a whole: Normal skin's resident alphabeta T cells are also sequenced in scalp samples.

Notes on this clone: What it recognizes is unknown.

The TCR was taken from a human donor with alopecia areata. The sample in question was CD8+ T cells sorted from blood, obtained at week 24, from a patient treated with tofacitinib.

Here the CDR3 reads CASRPGTGSSEAFF. DNA for the CDR3: TGTGCCAGCAGGCCCGGGACAGGGAGCTCTGAAGCTTTCTTT. This sequence joins TRBV6-5 and TRBJ1-1; 9 bases map to TRBD1. The V segment lost 6 bases and the J segment 6 bases; nucleotides outside the gene matches: 8. Germline values: CDR1 MNHEY, CDR2 SVGAGI. The CDR3 runs to 14 residues.